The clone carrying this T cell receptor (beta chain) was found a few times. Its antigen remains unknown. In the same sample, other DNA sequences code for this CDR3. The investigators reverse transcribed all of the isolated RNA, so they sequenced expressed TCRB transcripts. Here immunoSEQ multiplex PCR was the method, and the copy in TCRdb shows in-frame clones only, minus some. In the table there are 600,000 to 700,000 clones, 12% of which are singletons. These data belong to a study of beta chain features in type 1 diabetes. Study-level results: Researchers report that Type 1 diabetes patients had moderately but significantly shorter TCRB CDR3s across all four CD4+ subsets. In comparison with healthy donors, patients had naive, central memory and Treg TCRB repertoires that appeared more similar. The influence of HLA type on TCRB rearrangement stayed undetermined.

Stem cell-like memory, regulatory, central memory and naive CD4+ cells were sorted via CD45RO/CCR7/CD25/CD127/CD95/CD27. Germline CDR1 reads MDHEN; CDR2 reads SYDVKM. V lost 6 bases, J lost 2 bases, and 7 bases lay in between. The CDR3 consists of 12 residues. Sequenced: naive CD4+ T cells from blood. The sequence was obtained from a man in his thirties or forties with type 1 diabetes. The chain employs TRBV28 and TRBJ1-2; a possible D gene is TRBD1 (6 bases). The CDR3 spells CASSQGNYGYTF. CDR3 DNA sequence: TGTGCCAGCAGCCAGGGGAACTATGGCTACACCTTC.